The 24 T cell receptor beta chains in this list originate from one sample, sequenced in a study of T-cell memory formation after mild COVID-19. MiXCR, run by TCRdb on the 5' RACE reads, gives a single entry per CDR3 protein. The profile covers about 110,000 distinct CDR3 sequences, with 15% to 20% appearing a single time and 25% to 30% taken by the ten largest. The sequenced material came from PBMCs or a T cell subset sorted from them (not recorded which). The origin of the receptors is an adult woman who had mild COVID-19 (a few samples of this study predate the infection). Cell type and time point are not known.

Only a few counts were recorded for this clonotype. The chain recombines TRBV9 with TRBJ2-3; 8 bases fit TRBD2. CDR3 length: 19 amino acids. V lost 0 bases to trimming and J lost 4 bases; unmatched junction nucleotides: 16. Germline loops: CDR1 SGDLS, CDR2 YYNGEE. The CDR3 loop is CASSVGFLGLARSADTQYF. DNA of the CDR3: TGTGCCAGCAGCGTAGGTTTCCTCGGACTAGCTCGTAGCGCAGATACGCAGTATTTT.

The chain couples TRBV27 to TRBJ1-1; D is perhaps TRBD1 (5 bases). Germline CDR1 MNHEY, CDR2 SMNVEV (reference sequence). The ends were cut back, 7 bases at V and 3 bases at J, with 18 bases in the middle. The CDR3 sequence is 15 residues long. Here the CDR3 reads CASKSAGLQYTEAFF. CDR3 DNA: TGTGCCAGCAAGTCCGCGGGACTCCAATACACTGAAGCTTTCTTT.

This clonotype has only a few counts. The V gene is TRBV2, the J gene TRBJ2-3; 9 nucleotides align to TRBD1. Germline-derived CDR1 and CDR2 are SNHLY and FYNNEI. The CDR3 runs to 16 residues. With V trimmed by 4 bases and J by 4 bases, 9 bases remained unmatched. The CDR3 is CASSAPGQGVADTQYF. CDR3 sequence (DNA): TGTGCCAGCAGTGCTCCGGGACAGGGCGTTGCAGATACGCAGTATTTT.

The gene calls are TRBV4-2 and TRBJ2-3; tentatively, D is TRBD2 (7 bases). V was cut by 0 bases and J by 4 bases, with 14 bases left in between. The CDR3 totals 16 residues. Germline CDR1 is LGHNA and CDR2 is YNFKEQ. The CDR3 loop is CASSQEGGGLPDTQYF. The CDR3 bases are TGTGCCAGCAGCCAAGAGGGCGGGGGCCTTCCAGATACGCAGTATTTT.

The CDR3: CASSILRTGIYNEQFF. In DNA form, the CDR3 reads TGTGCCAGTAGTATCCTTCGGACAGGGATATACAATGAGCAGTTCTTC. The rearrangement uses TRBV19 and TRBJ2-1; 8 bases map to TRBD1. Per germline, CDR1 LNHDA and CDR2 SQIVND (reference sequence). This CDR3 is 16 amino acids long. The trim removed 3 bases at V and 4 bases at J, leaving 8 bases unmatched.

In its sample, this clonotype was seen a few times. V and J are TRBV19 and TRBJ2-7; possible D gene TRBD2, 7 bases. The CDR3 sequence is 14 residues long. Trimming removed 7 bases from V and 4 bases from J, with 17 bases in between. The germline V gene encodes CDR1 LNHDA and CDR2 SQIVND (reference sequence). The CDR3 DNA follows: TGTGCCAGTACCCCGGGGGGCGGAGTTTACGAGCAGTACTTC. This translates into CASTPGGGVYEQYF.

This chain connects TRBV27 to TRBJ2-2; TRBD1 is a possible D gene (6 bases). The CDR3 runs to 16 residues. The V gene lost 9 bases and the J gene lost 5 bases, with 22 bases spanning the gap. The germline V gene has CDR1 MNHEY and CDR2 SMNVEV (reference sequence). Written as DNA, the CDR3 is TGTGCCAGTCTGATCAGGGTGGGGGCGAGGACCGGGGAGCTGTTTTTT. This translates into CASLIRVGARTGELFF.

This clonotype was observed a single time. The chain combines TRBV24-1 with TRBJ2-3, with 7 bases fitting TRBD2. V shed 0 bases and J 1 base; nucleotides not matched to a gene: 6. Per germline, CDR1 KGHDR and CDR2 SFDVKD. There are 17 residues in the CDR3. CDR3 sequence: CATSDLRREYGTDTQYF. The DNA of the CDR3 is TGTGCCACCAGTGATTTGCGGCGGGAGTATGGCACAGATACGCAGTATTTT.

This chain links TRBV24-1 with TRBJ2-3, with TRBD1 matching 10 bases. Germline V lookup: CDR1 KGHDR, CDR2 SFDVKD. CDR3 length equals 16 residues. V trimming: 7 bases; J trimming: 3 bases; junction bases outside the gene matches: 9. In DNA, the CDR3 is TGTGCCACCAGAAAGACCGGGACAGGGGTTACAGATACGCAGTATTTT. Translated: CATRKTGTGVTDTQYF.

This clonotype has at least ten counts. The CDR3 loop reads CASSYVNGESDTQYF. The DNA for the CDR3 is TGTGCCAGCAGCTACGTCAACGGAGAGTCAGATACGCAGTATTTT. The chain carries TRBV3-1 and TRBJ2-3; D uncertain. The V and J ends lost 5 bases and 4 bases respectively, with 16 bases between them. The CDR3 runs 15 residues. Germline V gene data show CDR1 as LGHDT and CDR2 as YNNKEL (reference sequence).

The rearrangement uses TRBV27 and TRBJ2-1; 8 bases match TRBD2. The CDR3 has 18 amino acids. CDR1 and CDR2 from the germline V gene are MNHEY and SMNVEV (reference sequence). The V gene end was trimmed by 0 bases and the J gene end by 0 bases; junction bases not matched to a gene: 7. DNA of the CDR3: TGTGCCAGCAGTTTATCCGCCGGGGGGGCTTTCTCCTACAATGAGCAGTTCTTC. This encodes CASSLSAGGAFSYNEQFF.

This clonotype appeared a few times. The chain recombines TRBV14 with TRBJ2-5; D unclear. With 6 bases removed from V and 5 bases from J, the gap between germline ends came to 16 bases. This CDR3 spans 14 amino acids. CDR1 and CDR2 (germline): SGHDN, FVKESK. CDR3 residues: CASSWRQDLETQYF. Written as DNA, the CDR3 is TGTGCCAGCAGTTGGAGACAAGACTTGGAGACCCAGTACTTC.

There are a few counts of this clonotype. The V and J genes are TRBV24-1 and TRBJ2-2; perhaps TRBD1 as D (6 bases). The CDR3 has 14 amino acids. V lost 6 bases to trimming and J lost 3 bases, with 10 bases between them. Germline V gene data show CDR1 as KGHDR and CDR2 as SFDVKD. CDR3 amino acids: CATSLGHYTGELFF. The CDR3 coding sequence is TGTGCCACCAGTTTGGGACATTACACCGGGGAGCTGTTTTTT.

The rearrangement joins TRBV5-1 to TRBJ2-3; D is unclear. Deletions cut 0 bases from V and 2 bases from J, with 7 bases between. CDR3 length: 14 residues. Germline values: CDR1 SGHRS, CDR2 YFSETQ. The CDR3 spells CASSLAPFTDTQYF. The CDR3 DNA follows: TGCGCCAGCAGCTTGGCACCGTTCACAGATACGCAGTATTTT.

This clonotype was observed a few times. V gene TRBV7-9 combines with J gene TRBJ2-5, with D uncertain. Trimming took off 6 bases at V and 1 base at J, with 6 bases between the two ends. The CDR3 sequence is 12 residues long. Looked up from germline, CDR1 is SEHNR and CDR2 is FQNEAQ (reference sequence). The CDR3 reads CASSFSQETQYF. The CDR3 bases are TGTGCCAGCAGTTTTAGCCAAGAGACCCAGTACTTC.

This chain uses TRBV18 with TRBJ2-3; no definite D call. This CDR3 contains 13 residues. Trimming took 0 bases from V and 6 from J, leaving 7 bases between them. Germline-derived CDR1 and CDR2 are KGHSH and LQKENI. This CDR3 reads CASSPPSGDTQYF. As DNA, the CDR3 is TGTGCCAGCTCACCACCTAGTGGGGATACGCAGTATTTT.

The V call is TRBV29-1, the J call TRBJ2-7, with 8 bases identical to TRBD2. J gave up 2 bases and V 3 bases, and 6 bases lay outside the gene matches. This CDR3 contains 14 residues. Germline lookup yields CDR1 SQVTM and CDR2 ANQGSEA. The CDR3 coding sequence is TGCAGCGTTGAGCCGGGACTAGGTGCCTACGAGCAGTACTTC. Protein product: CSVEPGLGAYEQYF.

This clonotype showed up just a few times. The rearrangement links TRBV14 to TRBJ2-2, with D perhaps being TRBD1 or TRBD2 (5 bases each). The CDR3 is 16 residues long. CDR1 and CDR2 (germline): SGHDN, FVKESK. Trimming removed 0 bases at V and 7 bases at J, with 15 bases between. The CDR3 loop is CASSQEGPQWGGELFF. The CDR3 DNA is TGTGCCAGCAGCCAAGAGGGACCTCAATGGGGCGGGGAGCTGTTTTTT. Full variable domain (remainder filled in from reference TRBV14 and TRBJ2-2): EAGVTQFPSHSVIEKGQTVTLRCDPISGHDNLYWYRRVMGKEIKFLLHFVKESKQDESGMPNNRFLAERTGGTYSTLKVQPAELEDSGVYFCASSQEGPQWGGELFFGEGSRLTVL.

This chain links TRBV7-9 with TRBJ2-5; D perhaps matches TRBD1 (6 bases). V shed 5 bases and J shed 3 bases, with 16 bases lying between them. Germline CDR1 and CDR2: SEHNR and FQNEAQ (reference sequence). This CDR3 spans 15 amino acids. The CDR3 here is CASSTQGLGEETQYF. Here the CDR3 DNA reads TGTGCCAGCAGCACACAGGGTTTGGGAGAAGAGACCCAGTACTTC.

This clonotype was detected only a few times. This chain links TRBV7-9 with TRBJ2-1; 15 bases line up with TRBD2. CDR3 length equals 14 residues. CDR1 SEHNR and CDR2 FQNEAQ come from the germline V gene (reference sequence). V trimming: 5 bases; J trimming: 13 bases; junction bases outside the gene matches: 6. For the CDR3, the DNA is TGTGCCAGCAGCCCCTGGACTAGCGGGGGGGATCAGTTCTTC. It specifies CASSPWTSGGDQFF.

V usage is TRBV7-8 and J usage is TRBJ1-5; 9 bases line up with TRBD1. The V segment lost 1 base and the J segment 3 bases; nucleotides outside the gene matches: 1. The CDR3 consists of 15 residues. Germline V gene sequence: CDR1 SGHVS, CDR2 FQNEAQ. The DNA of the CDR3 is TGTGCCAGCAGCTTAGGACAGGGGGACAATCAGCCCCAGCATTTT. Translating it yields CASSLGQGDNQPQHF. Using reference TRBV7-8 and TRBJ1-5 for the parts outside the CDR3, the full variable domain is GAGVSQSPRYKVAKRGQDVALRCDPISGHVSLFWYQQALGQGPEFLTYFQNEAQLDKSGLPSDRFFAERPEGSVSTLKIQRTQQEDSAVYLCASSLGQGDNQPQHFGDGTRLSIL.

The chain has TRBV12-3 or TRBV12-4 and TRBJ2-3; 9 bases line up with TRBD2. The CDR3 has 15 amino acids. J lost 2 bases, V lost 5 bases, and 5 bases had no gene match. CDR3 DNA sequence: TGTGCCAGCAGTACCCTAGCGGGGACCACAGATACGCAGTATTTT. It encodes CASSTLAGTTDTQYF.

At least ten counts were recorded for this clonotype. The rearrangement links TRBV12-3 or TRBV12-4 to TRBJ2-1, with D perhaps TRBD2 (7 bases). This CDR3 is 12 amino acids long. The V and J ends lost 6 bases and 7 bases respectively, with 10 bases between them. The CDR3: CASSEGGNEQFF. As DNA, the CDR3 is TGTGCCAGCAGCGAGGGGGGGAATGAGCAGTTCTTC.

This clonotype was seen only a few times. The chain recombines TRBV27 with TRBJ2-6; 8 positions match TRBD1. The J segment lost 0 bases and the V segment lost 11 bases, leaving 9 bases of the junction unmatched. Germline V gene lookup returns CDR1 MNHEY and CDR2 SMNVEV (reference sequence). The CDR3 runs to 16 residues. The CDR3 loop reads CASTGQGSSGANVLTF. CDR3 in DNA: TGTGCCTCAACAGGACAGGGTTCCTCTGGGGCCAACGTCCTGACTTTC.